A single sample gave rise to the 24 T cell receptor beta chains below, sequenced in a study of siplizumab effects on memory and regulatory T cells. The method was immunoSEQ multiplex PCR; TCRdb's version includes in-frame clones alone and lacks a portion of them. The table shows around 110,000 clones, with around 94% occurring only once. Sequencing was performed on non-Treg CD4+ T cells sorted from blood. The receptors derive from a human donor in good health.

The chain joins TRBV7-2 to TRBJ1-5; maybe TRBD1 (5 bases). Germline CDR1 is SGHTA and CDR2 is FQGNSA. The germline V and J ends were trimmed by 3 bases and 0 bases, with 9 bases remaining between them. The CDR3 has 15 amino acids. The CDR3 DNA follows: TGTGCCAGCAGCTTGGGGCAGCATAGCAATCAGCCCCAGCATTTT. Translating it yields CASSLGQHSNQPQHF.

The CDR3 DNA reads as TGTGCCATCAGTGTCTCTACGAGAGGGTACACTGAAGCTTTCTTT. Its translation: CAISVSTRGYTEAFF. The chain couples TRBV10-3 to TRBJ1-1; no clear D gene. V was clipped by 4 bases and J by 3 bases, with 15 bases between them. The CDR3 runs to 15 residues. The V gene's germline CDR1 is ENHRY and CDR2 SYGVKD.

The V gene is TRBV27, the J gene TRBJ2-5; D remains unclear. V lost 0 bases, J lost 5 bases, and 7 bases lay in between. The CDR3 consists of 13 residues. Germline V gene sequence: CDR1 MNHEY, CDR2 SMNVEV (reference sequence). CDR3 coding DNA: TGTGCCAGCAGTTTATCCTTCGGCGAGACCCAGTACTTC. Protein: CASSLSFGETQYF.

The rearrangement joins TRBV23-1 to TRBJ2-4; TRBD1 or TRBD2 may be the D gene (5 bases each). TRBV23-1 is given ORF status, its function remaining uncertain. Trimming stripped 5 bases from V and 1 base from J, with 9 bases between. This CDR3 is 14 amino acids long. The CDR3 protein is CASSGGNAKNIQYF. For the CDR3, the DNA is TGCGCCAGCAGTGGGGGAAACGCCAAAAACATTCAGTACTTC.

The chain links TRBV11-2 to TRBJ2-7; 7 bases line up with TRBD2. CDR3 length: 15 amino acids. Trimming took 6 bases from V and 0 from J; bases not matched to a gene: 8. CDR1 is SGHAT, CDR2 FQNNGV, per germline. The CDR3 is CASSSSGTSSYEQYF. DNA of the CDR3: TGTGCCAGCAGTTCTAGCGGAACGAGCTCCTACGAGCAGTACTTC.

The chain is built from TRBV11-3 and TRBJ2-7, with a possible D match to TRBD2 (6 bases). The V and J ends lost 5 bases and 3 bases respectively, with 11 bases between them. The CDR3 is 13 amino acids. Germline CDR1 SGHNT, CDR2 YENEEA. Here the CDR3 reads CASSQGLLYEQYF. The CDR3 DNA reads as TGTGCCAGCAGCCAGGGACTGCTCTACGAGCAGTACTTC. The variable domain in full, with the rest retrieved from reference TRBV11-3 and TRBJ2-7, is EAGVVQSPRYKIIEKKQPVAFWCNPISGHNTLYWYLQNLGQGPELLIRYENEEAVDDSQLPKDRFSAERLKGVDSTLKIQPAELGDSAVYLCASSQGLLYEQYFGPGTRLTVT.

This clone has just one count. The V and J genes are TRBV15 and TRBJ1-3; D is undetermined. Germline-derived CDR1 and CDR2 are LNHNV and YYDKDF (reference sequence). The ends were cut back, 1 base at V and 3 bases at J, with 7 bases in the middle. The CDR3 is made up of 14 amino acids. As DNA, the CDR3 is TGTGCCACCAGCAGAGGAGGTCTTGGAAACACCATATATTTT. Translation: CATSRGGLGNTIYF.

The chain employs TRBV7-3 and TRBJ2-3; D may be TRBD2 (5 bases). Germline assignment: CDR1 SGHTA and CDR2 FQGTGA. Trimming left V 5 bases short and J 2 bases short, with 14 bases between. This CDR3 contains 15 residues. CDR3 amino acids: CASSPRGGSTDTQYF. The CDR3 DNA reads as TGTGCCAGCAGCCCCCGAGGAGGTTCCACAGATACGCAGTATTTT.

The V call is TRBV11-2, the J call TRBJ2-1, with 8 bases matching TRBD2. From germline, CDR1 is SGHAT and CDR2 FQNNGV. The J segment lost 3 bases and the V segment lost 5 bases, leaving 9 bases of the junction unmatched. The CDR3 is 16 amino acids. The CDR3 nucleotides are TGTGCCAGCAGCCGGGCCGGGACTAGACTCTACAATGAGCAGTTCTTC. Translated, it gives CASSRAGTRLYNEQFF.

The V and J genes are TRBV5-4 and TRBJ2-1; no clear D. The CDR3 totals 16 residues. Trimming shortened V by 0 bases and J by 0 bases, and 10 bases separated the two germline ends. Per the germline V gene, CDR1 is SGHNT and CDR2 is YYREEE (reference sequence). In DNA form, the CDR3 reads TGTGCCAGCAGCTTGGATGGGCAGTTCTCCTACAATGAGCAGTTCTTC. Translated, it gives CASSLDGQFSYNEQFF.

A single count supports this clone. The CDR3 sequence is CASSPAGFETQYF. CDR3 nucleotides: TGCGCCAGCAGCCCCGCGGGGTTCGAGACCCAGTACTTC. The genes are TRBV4-1 and TRBJ2-5; D perhaps matches TRBD2 (6 bases). The germline CDR1 and CDR2 sequences are MGHRA and YSYEKL. V lost 4 bases to trimming and J lost 5 bases, with 11 bases between them. CDR3 length: 13 amino acids.

V usage is TRBV6-5 and J usage is TRBJ1-2; no definite D call. CDR1 is MNHEY and CDR2 is SVGAGI in the germline V gene. The CDR3 is made up of 12 amino acids. The V end was cut by 0 bases, the J end by 7 bases, with 6 bases between. DNA for the CDR3: TGTGCCAGCAGTTACTCGACGGGTGGCTACACCTTC. Protein: CASSYSTGGYTF.

This chain uses TRBV2 with TRBJ2-3; D not certain. V gave up 5 bases and J gave up 4 bases, with 13 bases separating them. Germline-derived CDR1 and CDR2 are SNHLY and FYNNEI. The CDR3 length is 14 residues. This CDR3 reads CASSRLRPPDTQYF. DNA of the CDR3: TGTGCCAGCAGTCGCCTTAGACCCCCAGATACGCAGTATTTT.

The CDR3 nucleotides are TGCAGCGTTGAACTGCAGGGGGGGTATGGCTACACCTTC. It is translated as CSVELQGGYGYTF. V and J are TRBV29-1 and TRBJ1-2; 7 nucleotides line up with TRBD1. V gave up 2 bases and J gave up 5 bases; unmatched junction bases: 5. The CDR3 totals 13 residues. Germline V CDR1 and CDR2: SQVTM, ANQGSEA.

This chain connects TRBV12-5 to TRBJ2-3; D possibly corresponds to TRBD2 (5 bases). The CDR3 runs to 13 residues. Germline V CDR1 and CDR2: LGHNT, FRNRAP. Trimming cost V 3 bases and J 6 bases, with 10 bases left between them. The DNA of the CDR3 is TGTGCTAGTGGTTTCCAAGGCGGGGATACGCAGTATTTT. Its protein is CASGFQGGDTQYF.

This chain links TRBV6-6 with TRBJ1-2; 7 bases agree with TRBD1. The ends lost 9 bases at V and 2 bases at J; junction bases unmatched: 3. This CDR3 contains 12 residues. Germline-derived CDR1 and CDR2 are MNHNY and SVGAGI (reference sequence). CDR3 in amino acids: CASRQGNYGYTF. The CDR3 DNA reads as TGTGCCAGTCGACAGGGAAACTATGGCTACACCTTC.

This chain joins TRBV18 and TRBJ2-2; the D is unclear. Germline V gives CDR1 KGHSH, CDR2 LQKENI. The CDR3 length is 13 residues. The V end lost 0 bases, the J end lost 2 bases, and 1 base lay between the germline ends. The CDR3 is CASSPPNTGELFF. CDR3 in DNA: TGTGCCAGCTCACCACCCAACACCGGGGAGCTGTTTTTT. Complete variable domain (other parts from reference TRBV18 and TRBJ2-2): NAGVMQNPRHLVRRRGQEARLRCSPMKGHSHVYWYRQLPEEGLKFMVYLQKENIIDESGMPKERFSAEFPKEGPSILRIQQVVRGDSAAYFCASSPPNTGELFFGEGSRLTVL.

The V and J genes are TRBV30 and TRBJ2-7; D gene uncertain. Germline CDR1 is GTSNPN and CDR2 is SVGIG (reference sequence). V was shortened by 2 bases and J by 2 bases, with 16 bases between the two germline ends. The CDR3 extends over 15 amino acids. CDR3 sequence reads: CAWSSRPESAYEQYF. CDR3 nucleotides: TGTGCCTGGAGTTCCCGACCCGAATCGGCCTACGAGCAGTACTTC.

The V gene is TRBV5-5, the J gene TRBJ2-1; possibly TRBD2 for D (6 bases). The germline CDR1 and CDR2 sequences are SGHKS and YYEKEE (reference sequence). The CDR3 covers 15 residues. V was cut by 0 bases and J by 8 bases, with 15 bases left in between. CDR3 bases: TGTGCCAGCAGCTTGGTTTTAGGAGGGACGGATGAGCAGTTCTTC. Its protein product is CASSLVLGGTDEQFF.

This chain joins TRBV11-3 and TRBJ2-5; D is undetermined. This CDR3 contains 15 residues. CDR1 SGHNT and CDR2 YENEEA come from the germline V gene. V was pared by 1 base and J by 3 bases, with 12 bases between. CDR3 sequence: CASSLGGRREETQYF. For the CDR3, the DNA is TGTGCCAGCAGCTTAGGTGGCAGGCGAGAAGAGACCCAGTACTTC.

V and J are TRBV11-2 and TRBJ1-2; weak D call: TRBD1 (6 bases). The ends were cut back, 5 bases at V and 4 bases at J, with 14 bases in the middle. The CDR3 is made up of 14 amino acids. From germline, CDR1 is SGHAT and CDR2 FQNNGV. CDR3 region: CASSQSGGSYGYTF. CDR3 sequence (DNA): TGTGCCAGCAGCCAATCGGGGGGCAGCTATGGCTACACCTTC. Together with reference TRBV11-2 and TRBJ1-2, the CDR3 gives the full variable domain: EAGVAQSPRYKIIEKRQSVAFWCNPISGHATLYWYQQILGQGPKLLIQFQNNGVVDDSQLPKDRFSAERLKGVDSTLKIQPAKLEDSAVYLCASSQSGGSYGYTFGSGTRLTVV.

V and J are TRBV19 and TRBJ1-5, with D perhaps TRBD1 (5 bases). The germline V and J ends were trimmed by 3 bases and 4 bases, with 19 bases remaining between them. The CDR3 has 17 amino acids. Germline V gene lookup returns CDR1 LNHDA and CDR2 SQIVND (reference sequence). CDR3 region: CASSMGWQGRSNQPQHF. CDR3 bases: TGTGCCAGTAGTATGGGGTGGCAGGGTAGGTCAAATCAGCCCCAGCATTTT.

The rearrangement uses TRBV5-1 and TRBJ2-2; D may be TRBD2 (6 bases). Germline CDR1 reads SGHRS; CDR2 reads YFSETQ. V dropped 4 bases and J dropped 1 base, with 8 bases sitting between them. CDR3 size: 14 residues. DNA of the CDR3: TGCGCCAGCAGCCCGACTAGGAACACCGGGGAGCTGTTTTTT. Protein: CASSPTRNTGELFF.

The chain couples TRBV7-8 to TRBJ1-2; 10 bases agree with TRBD1. Germline V gene sequence: CDR1 SGHVS, CDR2 FQNEAQ. Unmatched junction bases numbered 6, after V lost 0 bases and J lost 8 bases. The CDR3 spans 15 residues. The CDR3 DNA reads as TGTGCCAGCAGCTTAGCTGCGACAGGGGGCAGGGGCTACACCTTC. It translates to CASSLAATGGRGYTF.